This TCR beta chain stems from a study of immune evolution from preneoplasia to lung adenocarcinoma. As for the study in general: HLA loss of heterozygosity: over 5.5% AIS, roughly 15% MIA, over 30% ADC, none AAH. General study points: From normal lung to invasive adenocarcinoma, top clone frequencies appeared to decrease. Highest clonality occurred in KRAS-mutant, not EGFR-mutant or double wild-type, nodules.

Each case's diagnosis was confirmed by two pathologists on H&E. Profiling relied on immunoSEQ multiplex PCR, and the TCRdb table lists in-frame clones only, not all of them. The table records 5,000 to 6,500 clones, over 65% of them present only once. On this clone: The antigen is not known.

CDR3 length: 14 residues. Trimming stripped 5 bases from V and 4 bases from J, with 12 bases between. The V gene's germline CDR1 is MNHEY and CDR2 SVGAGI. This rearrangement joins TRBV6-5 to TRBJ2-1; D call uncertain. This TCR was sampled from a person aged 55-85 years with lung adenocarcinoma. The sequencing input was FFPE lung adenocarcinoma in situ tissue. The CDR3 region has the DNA TGTGCCAGCAGTACAGCGTGGGGATACAATGAGCAGTTCTTC. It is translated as CASSTAWGYNEQFF.